These 15 T cell receptor beta chains came from one sample sequenced in a study of regulatory T cells in long-lasting Graves disease. As to time point: newly diagnosed GD, antithyroid drugs for less than 3 months. The TCR library was prepared using RNA isolated from PBMCs. HTBI primers from iRepertoire and Arm-PCR of CDR3 regions yielded the TCR beta libraries. TCRdb ran MiXCR on the multiplex PCR reads and lists one entry per CDR3 protein. This sample carries under 300,000 distinct CDR3 sequences, 20% to 25% of them seen once, and the ten largest clones take about 15%. The sequencing here drew on peripheral blood mononuclear cells (PBMCs), taken at new diagnosis, from a patient treated with antithyroid drugs. The receptors stem from a female donor with Graves disease.

The chain is built from TRBV4-1 and TRBJ1-5, with 9 positions matching TRBD1. The germline CDR1 and CDR2 sequences are MGHRA and YSYEKL. There are 16 residues in the CDR3. The V gene end was trimmed by 0 bases and the J gene end by 6 bases; junction bases not matched to a gene: 6. CDR3 region: CASSQDLGQGSQPQHF. Here the CDR3 DNA reads TGCGCCAGCAGCCAAGATCTTGGACAGGGGAGTCAGCCCCAGCATTTT.

This clonotype appeared many times. V usage is TRBV5-1 and J usage is TRBJ2-3; possible D gene TRBD1, 6 bases. Deletions cut 0 bases from V and 0 bases from J, with 14 bases between. CDR3 length equals 17 residues. Per the germline V gene, CDR1 is SGHRS and CDR2 is YFSETQ. The CDR3 region is CASSLVGTFSSTDTQYF. CDR3 nucleotides: TGCGCCAGCAGCTTGGTCGGGACATTCTCTAGCACAGATACGCAGTATTTT.

The rearrangement joins TRBV20-1 to TRBJ1-1; the D is unclear. There are 13 residues in the CDR3. Germline CDR1 is DFQATT and CDR2 is SNEGSKA (reference sequence). V dropped 2 bases and J dropped 1 base, with 8 bases sitting between them. CDR3 amino acids: CSARWAGNTEAFF. DNA for the CDR3: TGCAGTGCTAGATGGGCAGGGAACACTGAAGCTTTCTTT.

Turning to this clonotype: This may come from a read error, since a much larger clone is one base off. The rearrangement links TRBV4-3 to TRBJ2-1; D call uncertain. The germline gives CDR1 LGHNA, CDR2 YSLEER. V was pared by 4 bases and J by 5 bases, with 15 bases between. The CDR3 runs to 15 residues. The chain's CDR3 is CASSLPYSSHNEQFF. The CDR3 nucleotides read TGCGCCAGCAGCCTTCCCTACTCGAGCCACAATGAGCAGTTCTTC.

This clonotype was seen at least ten times. DNA of the CDR3: TGTGCCATCAGACCAGACAGGGCCCAAATAGAGTCCCTCACTCCCTCTGGGGCCAACGTCCTGACTTTC. This codes for CAIRPDRAQIESLTPSGANVLTF. This sequence joins TRBV10-3 and TRBJ2-6; 7 bases match TRBD1. The germline CDR1 and CDR2 sequences are ENHRY and SYGVKD. CDR3 size: 23 residues. Trimming removed 6 bases from V and 0 bases from J; junction bases left unmatched: 26.

The rearrangement joins TRBV6-2 or TRBV6-3 to TRBJ1-2; D unclear. Trimming removed 6 bases from V and 8 bases from J, with 19 bases in between. This CDR3 region has 14 residues. The germline V gene encodes CDR1 MNHEY and CDR2 SVGEGT. Here the CDR3 DNA reads TGTGCCAGCAGCCCCGAGCGGGCCGGCAGGGGCTACACCTTC. Protein: CASSPERAGRGYTF.

This clonotype appeared a few times. A far larger clone differs by one base, so this is likely a read error. The chain uses TRBV7-2 and TRBJ2-7; 7 nucleotides agree with TRBD1. This CDR3 region has 12 residues. Germline V gene sequence: CDR1 SGHTA, CDR2 FQGNSA. In DNA, the CDR3 is TGTGCCGGCAGCTCAACAGGGGACGAGCAGTACTTC. As protein: CAGSSTGDEQYF.

This clonotype was detected many times. The gene calls are TRBV20-1 and TRBJ1-1; D not resolved. Germline CDR1 and CDR2: DFQATT and SNEGSKA (reference sequence). V gave up 1 base and J gave up 1 base, with 7 bases separating them. The CDR3 extends over 13 amino acids. CDR3 bases: TGCAGTGCTAGAGGGACGGGGAACACTGAAGCTTTCTTT. It specifies CSARGTGNTEAFF.

This clonotype was recorded at least ten times. The genes are TRBV6-1 and TRBJ1-1; D is unclear. The V end lost 8 bases, the J end lost 1 base, and 17 bases lay between the germline ends. CDR3 length: 15 amino acids. Germline V gene data show CDR1 as MNHNS and CDR2 as SASEGT. The CDR3 reads CASRLRAAKNTEAFF. The CDR3 DNA follows: TGTGCCAGCCGACTCCGGGCGGCGAAGAACACTGAAGCTTTCTTT.

V gene TRBV7-2 combines with J gene TRBJ2-1; D is undetermined. Trimming removed 3 bases from V and 6 bases from J, with 6 bases in between. The CDR3 spans 12 residues. Germline V gene data show CDR1 as SGHTA and CDR2 as FQGNSA. The CDR3 nucleotides read TGTGCCAGCAGCTTGACAACCAATGAGCAGTTCTTC. Its protein is CASSLTTNEQFF.

Turning to this clonotype: A clone one base away is much larger, so this may be a read error. V gene TRBV20-1 combines with J gene TRBJ1-6; TRBD1 matches at 11 bases. CDR1 and CDR2 (germline): DFQATT, SNEGSKA (reference sequence). There are 13 residues in the CDR3. V was clipped by 5 bases and J by 7 bases; unmatched bases: 1. CDR3 amino acids: CSAGQGANSPLHF. Here the CDR3 DNA reads TGCAGTGCTGGACAGGGGGCCAATTCACCCCTCCACTTT.

This clonotype was recorded many times. The chain combines TRBV7-7 with TRBJ2-1, with a weak D call TRBD1 (5 bases). Per germline, CDR1 SSHAT and CDR2 FNYEAQ (reference sequence). This CDR3 is built from 13 residues. V lost 3 bases to trimming and J lost 3 bases, with 6 bases between them. The CDR3 DNA follows: TGTGCCAGCAGCTTCGACAGCTACAATGAGCAGTTCTTC. Its protein product is CASSFDSYNEQFF. Together with reference TRBV7-7 and TRBJ2-1, the CDR3 gives the full variable domain: GAGVSQSPRYKVTKRGQDVTLRCDPISSHATLYWYQQALGQGPEFLTYFNYEAQPDKSGLPSDRFSAERPEGSISTLTIQRTEQRDSAMYRCASSFDSYNEQFFGPGTRLTVL.

In the case of this clonotype: Since a far larger clone is one base different, this is likely a read error. This chain uses TRBV2 with TRBJ2-5; 12 nucleotides align to TRBD1. The CDR3 consists of 17 residues. The germline V gene has CDR1 SNHLY and CDR2 FYNNEI. CDR3 in DNA: TGTGTCACCAGTGAACCCCCGGGACAGGGGGCCCAGGAGACCCAGTACTTC. Translation gives CVTSEPPGQGAQETQYF.

This clonotype has at least ten counts. The chain links TRBV11-3 to TRBJ2-7, with TRBD1 matching 12 bases. The junction had 7 bases not matched to a gene; V was cut back by 5 bases and J by 5 bases. In germline, CDR1 is SGHNT, CDR2 YENEEA. The CDR3 runs to 15 residues. CDR3 amino acids: CASSPGTGGADEQYF. CDR3 coding DNA: TGTGCCAGCAGCCCCGGGACAGGGGGCGCGGACGAGCAGTACTTC.

In this sample, this clonotype turned up many times. The V and J genes are TRBV28 and TRBJ2-3, with 11 bases that match TRBD1. CDR1 MDHEN and CDR2 SYDVKM come from the germline V gene. This CDR3 contains 15 residues. Losses at the gene ends were 6 bases for V and 6 bases for J; bases not matched to a gene: 8. CDR3 bases: TGTGCCAGCAGAACCCGGACAGGGGGCGCGGATACGCAGTATTTT. Residues: CASRTRTGGADTQYF.